This is a list of T cell receptor beta chains from one sample in a study of T-cell memory formation after mild COVID-19. One entry per CDR3 protein results from TCRdb running MiXCR on the 5' RACE reads. The sample lists around 300,000 distinct CDR3 sequences, around 15% occurring once. The sequencing input was PBMCs or a T cell subset sorted from them (not recorded which). These receptors came from a man aged 18-30 years who had mild COVID-19 (a few samples of this study predate the infection). Cell type and time point are not known. Both conserved end residues are part of each CDR3.

j_gene | v_gene | CDR3aa
TRBJ2-5 | TRBV28 | CASSLSGGRETQYF
TRBJ2-5 | TRBV4-2 | CASSQDPGKGETQYF
TRBJ2-5 | TRBV6-5 | CASSRSGASQETQYF
TRBJ2-3 | TRBV5-1 | CASSLAVVSTDTQYF
TRBJ1-1 | TRBV20-1 | CSASIRGEGTEAFF
TRBJ2-1 | TRBV5-4 | CASSLGRTGSNEQFF
TRBJ2-7 | TRBV20-1 | CSAIRGRSNEQYF
TRBJ2-2 | TRBV11-1 | CASSLGRGWSGELFF
TRBJ2-5 | TRBV5-4 | CASSLAKKETQYF
TRBJ1-2 | TRBV12-3/TRBV12-4 | CASSLGHLGAKGPGYTF